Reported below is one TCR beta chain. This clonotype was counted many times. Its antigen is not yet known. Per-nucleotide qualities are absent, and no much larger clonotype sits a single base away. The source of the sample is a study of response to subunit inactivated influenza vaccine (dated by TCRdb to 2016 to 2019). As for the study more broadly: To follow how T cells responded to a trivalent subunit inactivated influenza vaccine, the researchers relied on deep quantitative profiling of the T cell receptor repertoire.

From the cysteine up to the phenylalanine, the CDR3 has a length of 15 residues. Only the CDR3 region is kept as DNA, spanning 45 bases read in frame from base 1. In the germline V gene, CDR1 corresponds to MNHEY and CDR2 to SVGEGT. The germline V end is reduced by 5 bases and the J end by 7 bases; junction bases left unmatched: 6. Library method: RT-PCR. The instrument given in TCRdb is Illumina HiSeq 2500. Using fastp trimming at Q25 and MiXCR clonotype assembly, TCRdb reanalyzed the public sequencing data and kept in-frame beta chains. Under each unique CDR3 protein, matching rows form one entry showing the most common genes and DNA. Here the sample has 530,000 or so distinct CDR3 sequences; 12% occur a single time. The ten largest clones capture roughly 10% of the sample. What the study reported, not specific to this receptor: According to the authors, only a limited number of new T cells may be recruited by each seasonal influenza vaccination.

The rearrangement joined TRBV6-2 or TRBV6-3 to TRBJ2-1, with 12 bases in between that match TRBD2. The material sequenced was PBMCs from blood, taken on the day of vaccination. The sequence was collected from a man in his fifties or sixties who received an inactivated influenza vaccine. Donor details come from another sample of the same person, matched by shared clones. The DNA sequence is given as TGTGCCAGCAGTCTAGCGGGGGGGGCTTCAAATGAGCAGTTCTTC. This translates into CASSLAGGASNEQFF.